These 20 T cell receptor beta chains came from one sample sequenced in a study of cytomegalovirus exposure and HLA in healthy donors. In the PCR, 60 Vbeta and 13 Jbeta primers were used. Generated by immunoSEQ multiplex PCR, the TCRdb table keeps only in-frame clones and is missing some. The sample carries 90,000 to 150,000 clones, approximately 84% recorded once. Sequencing was carried out using PBMCs. The receptors here all came from a man between 45 and 60 years old in good health and CMV-seronegative.

The chain couples TRBV7-8 to TRBJ1-5; 8 bases map to TRBD1. The CDR3 has 15 amino acids. Germline CDR1 is SGHVS and CDR2 is FQNEAQ. Germline trimming cut 3 bases from V and 2 bases from J; bases unmatched to any gene: 3. The chain's CDR3 is CASSFTGGRNQPQHF. In DNA form, the CDR3 reads TGTGCCAGCAGCTTCACAGGGGGACGCAATCAGCCCCAGCATTTT.

V usage is TRBV28 and J usage is TRBJ2-5; D is possibly TRBD2 (5 bases). V was shortened by 1 base and J by 5 bases, with 23 bases between the two germline ends. The germline V gene encodes CDR1 MDHEN and CDR2 SYDVKM. This CDR3 has 18 amino acids. The CDR3 DNA follows: TGTGCCAGCAGTTTATTTTCGGCCCGAGTTGTGGGAGACGAGACCCAGTACTTC. Translation: CASSLFSARVVGDETQYF.

CDR3 sequence (DNA): TGTGCCAGCAGCTTAGGTCTGGGGGCCGAGCAGTACTTC. Translating gives CASSLGLGAEQYF. The rearrangement joins TRBV7-6 to TRBJ2-7; D possibly corresponds to TRBD1 (6 bases). The CDR3 extends over 13 amino acids. V was cut by 1 base and J by 6 bases, with 10 bases left in between. Germline-derived CDR1 and CDR2 are SGHVS and FNYEAQ.

The CDR3 here is CASSYSGVRVEQFF. Written as DNA, the CDR3 is TGTGCCAGCAGTTACAGCGGGGTCCGGGTTGAGCAGTTCTTC. V and J are TRBV6-5 and TRBJ2-1; 7 bases fit TRBD2. The V gene end was trimmed by 2 bases and the J gene end by 9 bases; junction bases not matched to a gene: 7. Germline V lookup: CDR1 MNHEY, CDR2 SVGAGI. The CDR3 has 14 residues.

This sequence joins TRBV7-2 and TRBJ1-5, with 7 bases fitting TRBD1. The length of the CDR3 is 14 residues. V was clipped by 1 base and J by 6 bases; unmatched bases: 3. The germline CDR1 and CDR2 sequences are SGHTA and FQGNSA. CDR3 sequence: CASSLGGGGQPQHF. In DNA, the CDR3 is TGTGCCAGCAGCTTAGGAGGGGGCGGTCAGCCCCAGCATTTT.

This clone was counted only a few times. The genes are TRBV10-1 and TRBJ1-3; D possibly corresponds to TRBD1 (5 bases). The CDR3 sequence is 15 residues long. Germline loops: CDR1 WNHNN, CDR2 SYGVQD (reference sequence). The V and J ends lost 7 bases and 7 bases respectively, with 20 bases between them. Here the CDR3 DNA reads TGCGCCAGCAACCCCGGCAGGGCACCAAGCAACACCATATATTTT. This sequence encodes CASNPGRAPSNTIYF.

Concerning this clone itself: One junction end does not reproduce the germline sequence, and a read error may be involved. The V call is TRBV7-7, the J call TRBJ2-5, with D possibly being TRBD1 (5 bases). CDR1 and CDR2 (germline): SSHAT, FNYEAQ (reference sequence). CDR3 length: 18 amino acids. The CDR3 coding sequence is TGTGCTAGCAGCTTATTTCCGGTAGGGGTGTGGGAAAAAGAGACCCAGTACTTC. Its protein is CASSLFPVGVWEKETQYF.

This chain uses TRBV28 with TRBJ1-5, with TRBD1 identical over 9 bases. With V trimmed by 5 bases and J by 6 bases, 2 bases remained unmatched. This CDR3 has 13 residues. CDR1 MDHEN and CDR2 SYDVKM come from the germline V gene. CDR3 in DNA: TGTGCCAGCAGTGACAGGGGGGGTCAGCCCCAGCATTTT. This gives the protein CASSDRGGQPQHF.

V is TRBV2 and J is TRBJ1-2; D ambiguous. The CDR3 has 15 amino acids. Trimming took 3 bases from V and 3 from J, leaving 14 bases between them. Germline CDR1 SNHLY, CDR2 FYNNEI. The CDR3 loop reads CASSDVGREYYGYTF. CDR3 nucleotide sequence: TGTGCCAGCAGTGACGTCGGACGGGAGTACTATGGCTACACCTTC.

This chain links TRBV6-5 with TRBJ1-6, with 8 positions matching TRBD1. The CDR3 extends over 15 amino acids. CDR1 is MNHEY, CDR2 SVGAGI, per germline. Losses at the gene ends were 6 bases for V and 7 bases for J; bases not matched to a gene: 8. CDR3 sequence: CASSGQGAGNSPLHF. The CDR3 region has the DNA TGTGCCAGCAGCGGCCAGGGGGCTGGAAATTCACCCCTCCACTTT.

V and J are TRBV9 and TRBJ2-5; maybe TRBD2 (6 bases). The DNA matches TRBJ2-7 better at its end, which makes the J call doubtful. From germline, CDR1 is SGDLS and CDR2 YYNGEE. This CDR3 has 14 residues. CDR3 coding DNA: TGTGCCAGCAGCCCATCCGGGGGAGCCTACGAGCAGTACTTC. Translated: CASSPSGGAYEQYF.

This clone was observed a handful of times. This sequence joins TRBV6-5 and TRBJ2-1, with a tentative D call TRBD1 (7 bases). The CDR3 has 16 amino acids. Germline assignment: CDR1 MNHEY and CDR2 SVGAGI. Trimming removed 0 bases at V and 6 bases at J, with 15 bases between. CDR3 in DNA: TGTGCCAGCAGTTACTCTCGACAGGGAGGAGGCAATGAGCAGTTCTTC. Its protein is CASSYSRQGGGNEQFF.

J is TRBJ2-3 and V is TRBV28, with D possibly matching TRBD2 (5 bases). In germline, CDR1 is MDHEN, CDR2 SYDVKM. The V end was cut by 4 bases, the J end by 1 base, with 12 bases between. The CDR3 contains 15 residues. This CDR3 is CASSYRDLGTDTQYF. CDR3 bases: TGTGCCAGCAGTTATCGGGATTTAGGCACAGATACGCAGTATTTT.

The rearrangement joins TRBV28 to TRBJ2-5; 10 bases line up with TRBD1. CDR1 is MDHEN and CDR2 is SYDVKM in the germline V gene. Trimming at V came to 6 bases and at J to 4 bases, leaving 5 bases not matched to a gene. This CDR3 is built from 14 residues. CDR3 protein: CASSRQGARETQYF. As DNA, the CDR3 is TGTGCCAGCAGCAGACAGGGGGCGAGAGAGACCCAGTACTTC.

V gene TRBV6-1 combines with J gene TRBJ2-3; 7 positions match TRBD2. This CDR3 has 13 amino acids. The V gene's germline CDR1 is MNHNS and CDR2 SASEGT. With 3 bases clipped from V and 3 bases from J, the junction kept 0 bases outside the gene matches. This CDR3 is CASSDGGTDTQYF. The CDR3 DNA follows: TGTGCCAGCAGTGACGGGGGGACAGATACGCAGTATTTT.

The CDR3 coding sequence is TGTGCCAGCAGCCTCCCGATTTGGAAGCCGGGACAGAACACCGGGGAGCTGTTTTTT. Its protein product is CASSLPIWKPGQNTGELFF. The chain has TRBV11-2 and TRBJ2-2, with D perhaps TRBD1 (6 bases). Deletions cut 5 bases from V and 1 base from J, with 23 bases between. The CDR3 has 19 amino acids. Germline values: CDR1 SGHAT, CDR2 FQNNGV. Drawing the rest from reference TRBV11-2 and TRBJ2-2, the complete variable domain is EAGVAQSPRYKIIEKRQSVAFWCNPISGHATLYWYQQILGQGPKLLIQFQNNGVVDDSQLPKDRFSAERLKGVDSTLKIQPAKLEDSAVYLCASSLPIWKPGQNTGELFFGEGSRLTVL.

The chain combines TRBV30 with TRBJ1-3; possible D gene TRBD1, 5 bases. The germline CDR1 and CDR2 sequences are GTSNPN and SVGIG (reference sequence). Between the trimmed V and J ends, which lost 2 bases and 1 base, there was a span of 15 bases. The CDR3 extends over 16 amino acids. Written as DNA, the CDR3 is TGTGCCTGGAGTATTACCCGACAGCATTCTGGAAACACCATATATTTT. Protein product: CAWSITRQHSGNTIYF. The entire variable domain, with the rest obtained from reference TRBV30 and TRBJ1-3, is as follows: SQTIHQWPATLVQPVGSPLSLECTVEGTSNPNLYWYRQAAGRGLQLLFYSVGIGQISSEVPQNLSASRPQDRQFILSSKKLLLSDSGFYLCAWSITRQHSGNTIYFGEGSWLTVV.

The rearrangement uses TRBV9 and TRBJ2-5, with 7 bases lining up with TRBD1. J lost 5 bases, V lost 1 base, and 11 bases had no gene match. Germline V gene lookup returns CDR1 SGDLS and CDR2 YYNGEE. The CDR3 has 16 residues. CDR3 coding DNA: TGTGCCAGCAGCGTATATCCCACAGGGGTGGAGGAGACCCAGTACTTC. It yields the protein CASSVYPTGVEETQYF.

The chain is built from TRBV5-4 and TRBJ2-3, with 8 bases that match TRBD1. Germline V lookup: CDR1 SGHNT, CDR2 YYREEE (reference sequence). With 3 bases clipped from V and 4 bases from J, the junction kept 4 bases outside the gene matches. CDR3 length: 14 amino acids. The CDR3 nucleotides are TGTGCCAGCAGCTCGACAGGGGCCCCAGATACGCAGTATTTT. Its translation: CASSSTGAPDTQYF.

The chain recombines TRBV6-1 with TRBJ2-6; no reliable D call. This CDR3 has 18 residues. Per germline, CDR1 MNHNS and CDR2 SASEGT. The ends were cut back, 4 bases at V and 0 bases at J, with 16 bases in the middle. The CDR3 loop is CASSVLQISSSGANVLTF. CDR3 coding DNA: TGTGCCAGCAGTGTATTACAGATATCCTCCTCTGGGGCCAACGTCCTGACTTTC.